Listed here are 30 T cell receptor beta chains from one sample, sequenced in a study of blood T cell repertoires in COVID-19. Measured with immunoSEQ multiplex PCR; TCRdb has only the in-frame clones, and not every one. The table records 300,000 to 400,000 clones, 85% to 90% of them present only once. The sequenced sample was PBMCs or T cells enriched from blood (not recorded which). These receptors came from a woman under 40 with acute COVID-19.

In its sample, this clone was seen once. This chain uses TRBV9 with TRBJ2-1; 7 nucleotides line up with TRBD2. The CDR3 spans 13 residues. With 0 bases clipped from V and 8 bases from J, the junction kept 2 bases outside the gene matches. Germline loops: CDR1 SGDLS, CDR2 YYNGEE. CDR3 residues: CASSVGLADEQFF. The DNA of the CDR3 is TGTGCCAGCAGCGTAGGGCTAGCGGATGAGCAGTTCTTC.

The chain joins TRBV5-8 to TRBJ2-1; 11 positions match TRBD2. The CDR3 is 15 residues long. Germline CDR1 SGHTS, CDR2 YDEGEE. V gave up 1 base and J gave up 7 bases; unmatched junction bases: 4. CDR3 DNA sequence: TGTGCCAGCAGCTTGACTAGCGGGGGTGAAAATGAGCAGTTCTTC. It specifies CASSLTSGGENEQFF.

The J gene is TRBJ1-2, the V gene TRBV7-2, with D tentatively TRBD1 (6 bases). Germline lookup yields CDR1 SGHTA and CDR2 FQGNSA. The CDR3 contains 16 residues. V lost 1 base and J 6 bases, leaving 18 bases between the germline ends. The CDR3 is CASSLVSGGGSHGYTF. CDR3 DNA sequence: TGTGCCAGCAGCTTAGTATCTGGGGGGGGCTCCCATGGCTACACCTTC.

CDR3 in DNA: TGTGCCAGCAGCTTAGCCGGGACAGTATCTTTCTTT. This gives the protein CASSLAGTVSFF. J is TRBJ1-1 and V is TRBV7-9; 7 positions match TRBD1. The V gene end was trimmed by 0 bases and the J gene end by 12 bases; junction bases not matched to a gene: 4. Per the germline V gene, CDR1 is SEHNR and CDR2 is FQNEAQ (reference sequence). The CDR3 spans 12 residues.

The chain has TRBV30 and TRBJ1-6; no clear D gene. Germline V gives CDR1 GTSNPN, CDR2 SVGIG (reference sequence). The ends were cut back, 3 bases at V and 0 bases at J, with 9 bases in the middle. The CDR3 contains 15 residues. For the CDR3, the DNA is TGTGCCTGGAGAGAGGGTGGCTCCTATAATTCACCCCTCCACTTT. This sequence encodes CAWREGGSYNSPLHF. The whole variable domain, remainder taken from reference TRBV30 and TRBJ1-6, is SQTIHQWPATLVQPVGSPLSLECTVEGTSNPNLYWYRQAAGRGLQLLFYSVGIGQISSEVPQNLSASRPQDRQFILSSKKLLLSDSGFYLCAWREGGSYNSPLHFGNGTRLTVT.

The rearrangement uses TRBV7-2 and TRBJ1-1; 9 bases agree with TRBD1. The CDR3 totals 17 residues. V lost 0 bases, J lost 0 bases, and 5 bases stayed unmatched. Germline V gene lookup returns CDR1 SGHTA and CDR2 FQGNSA. The CDR3 DNA reads as TGTGCCAGCAGCTTAGCTATTTACAGGGGGCTGAACACTGAAGCTTTCTTT. The encoded protein is CASSLAIYRGLNTEAFF.

As for this clone: Other DNA sequences in the sample encode the same CDR3. V and J are TRBV20-1 and TRBJ1-2, with D perhaps TRBD1 (6 bases). The CDR3 spans 11 residues. Per germline, CDR1 DFQATT and CDR2 SNEGSKA (reference sequence). Between the trimmed V and J ends, which lost 0 bases and 8 bases, there was a span of 7 bases. This chain's CDR3 is CSARDRGGYTF. The CDR3 DNA is TGCAGTGCTAGAGACAGGGGAGGCTACACCTTC.

The rearrangement joins TRBV20-1 to TRBJ2-7, with no clear D. CDR1 and CDR2 from the germline V gene are DFQATT and SNEGSKA (reference sequence). The CDR3 is 11 residues long. Trimming pared 2 bases from V and 3 bases from J, leaving 5 bases between. CDR3 region: CSARLNYEQYF. CDR3 bases: TGCAGTGCTAGACTTAACTACGAGCAGTACTTC.

The rearrangement uses TRBV7-9 and TRBJ2-7; no definite D call. V was trimmed by 7 bases and J by 3 bases, leaving 10 bases between them. The CDR3 covers 12 residues. Germline V gene sequence: CDR1 SEHNR, CDR2 FQNEAQ (reference sequence). The CDR3 sequence is CASTSGGYEQYF. The CDR3 nucleotides are TGTGCCAGCACTTCTGGCGGCTACGAGCAGTACTTC.

This chain joins TRBV18 and TRBJ2-7, with TRBD1 matching over 8 bases. CDR3 length equals 15 residues. The J segment lost 1 base and the V segment lost 2 bases, leaving 4 bases of the junction unmatched. Looked up from germline, CDR1 is KGHSH and CDR2 is LQKENI. For the CDR3, the DNA is TGTGCCAGCTCACCAGGGACAGGTCTGTCCTACGAGCAGTACTTC. It codes for CASSPGTGLSYEQYF.

The chain links TRBV30 to TRBJ1-3; perhaps TRBD1 as D (5 bases). V was clipped by 5 bases and J by 3 bases, with 17 bases between them. There are 15 residues in the CDR3. Germline V gene data show CDR1 as GTSNPN and CDR2 as SVGIG (reference sequence). CDR3 sequence (DNA): TGTGCCTGGGGCAGGGACCGGACTATTGGAAACACCATATATTTT. Amino acid sequence: CAWGRDRTIGNTIYF.

This clone showed up just a few times. V is TRBV6-1 and J is TRBJ2-2; 10 bases align to TRBD2. The CDR3 covers 19 residues. V lost 1 base to trimming and J lost 0 bases; unmatched junction nucleotides: 8. The germline V gene has CDR1 MNHNS and CDR2 SASEGT. In nucleotides, the CDR3 is TGTGCCAGCAGTGAAGGGGGTAGCGGGGGGAAGACGAACACCGGGGAGCTGTTTTTT. This gives the protein CASSEGGSGGKTNTGELFF.

This rearrangement joins TRBV7-2 to TRBJ2-5; no clear D. Germline V gene sequence: CDR1 SGHTA, CDR2 FQGNSA. CDR3 size: 15 residues. The V end was cut by 3 bases, the J end by 5 bases, with 16 bases between. The CDR3 protein is CASSFGRNVRETQYF. As DNA, the CDR3 is TGTGCCAGCAGCTTTGGGCGTAATGTCCGCGAGACCCAGTACTTC.

The chain joins TRBV10-2 to TRBJ2-3; D is ambiguous. CDR3 length equals 14 residues. CDR1 WSHSY and CDR2 SAAADI come from the germline V gene. The V and J ends lost 3 bases and 2 bases respectively, with 9 bases between them. As DNA, the CDR3 is TGCGCCAGCAGTGATGGCGGCTACACAGATACGCAGTATTTT. It codes for CASSDGGYTDTQYF.

The chain links TRBV7-8 to TRBJ1-2; D not resolved. The germline CDR1 and CDR2 sequences are SGHVS and FQNEAQ. With 1 base removed from V and 4 bases from J, the gap between germline ends came to 13 bases. The CDR3 covers 15 residues. The CDR3 DNA reads TGTGCCAGCAGCTTAGAGGAGGTTTCAGGCTATGGCTACACCTTC. Its translation: CASSLEEVSGYGYTF.

The chain carries TRBV9 and TRBJ2-1; 9 positions agree with TRBD2. In germline, CDR1 is SGDLS, CDR2 YYNGEE. V was pared by 4 bases and J by 8 bases, with 7 bases of the junction left unmatched. This CDR3 contains 14 residues. The CDR3 spells CASSPRGTSYEQFF. The CDR3 DNA follows: TGTGCCAGCAGCCCTCGGGGGACTAGCTATGAGCAGTTCTTC.

As to this clone: The junction shows a germline mismatch at one end, possibly a read error. The chain is built from TRBV19 and TRBJ1-2; D unresolved. CDR3 length: 11 amino acids. Per the germline V gene, CDR1 is LNHDA and CDR2 is SQIVND (reference sequence). CDR3 sequence (DNA): TGTGCCAGTAGTATAGGGGGAGCGGGAGCCTTC. Amino acid sequence: CASSIGGAGAF.

The V gene is TRBV5-1, the J gene TRBJ2-7, with D unclear. The germline V gene encodes CDR1 SGHRS and CDR2 YFSETQ. This CDR3 has 14 amino acids. Deletions cut 1 base from V and 4 bases from J, with 12 bases between. Written as DNA, the CDR3 is TGCGCCAGCAGCTTGCCAGGTGGTTCGTACGAGCAGTACTTC. Translating gives CASSLPGGSYEQYF.

The chain couples TRBV4-2 to TRBJ1-1; D uncertain. Trimming cost V 0 bases and J 5 bases, with 10 bases left between them. In germline, CDR1 is LGHNA, CDR2 YNFKEQ. This CDR3 contains 14 residues. CDR3 region: CASSQEAGKTEAFF. The CDR3 region has the DNA TGTGCCAGCAGCCAAGAGGCGGGGAAAACTGAAGCTTTCTTT.

This clone appeared once. The rearrangement links TRBV28 to TRBJ1-2; 7 bases align to TRBD1. The CDR3 sequence is 14 residues long. Germline V gene sequence: CDR1 MDHEN, CDR2 SYDVKM. Germline trimming cut 5 bases from V and 8 bases from J; bases unmatched to any gene: 11. The CDR3 sequence: CASSTPLTGRGYTF. CDR3 nucleotides: TGTGCCAGCAGTACCCCCTTGACAGGGCGCGGCTACACCTTC.

Comments on this clone: This sample also contains other DNA sequences that code for the same CDR3. The chain recombines TRBV21-1 with TRBJ1-2. TRBV21-1 is a pseudogene locus. The CDR3 is 12 amino acids. CDR3: CASSKGRGGYTF. The CDR3 DNA follows: TGTGCCAGCAGCAAAGGGAGAGGTGGCTACACCTTC.

This clone occurred a few times. This sequence joins TRBV19 and TRBJ1-2; perhaps TRBD1 as D (6 bases). Trimming stripped 4 bases from V and 3 bases from J, with 9 bases between. The germline V gene encodes CDR1 LNHDA and CDR2 SQIVND (reference sequence). The CDR3 runs to 13 residues. CDR3 loop: CASSRRTDYGYTF. The CDR3 DNA follows: TGTGCCAGTAGTAGACGGACAGACTATGGCTACACCTTC.

In the case of this clone: The junction and the germline gene differ at one end; a read error may be behind it. This chain joins TRBV28 and TRBJ1-2, with a possible D match to TRBD1 (6 bases). Germline V gene lookup returns CDR1 MDHEN and CDR2 SYDVKM. The CDR3 covers 13 residues. The CDR3 sequence: CASSFSRGHVPAF. CDR3 coding DNA: TGTGCCAGCAGTTTTTCCCGGGGACACGTCCCGGCCTTC.

The V gene is TRBV6-1, the J gene TRBJ1-2; D might be TRBD1 (6 bases). The CDR3 covers 15 residues. Between the trimmed V and J ends, which lost 2 bases and 4 bases, there was a span of 14 bases. Looked up from germline, CDR1 is MNHNS and CDR2 is SASEGT. Here the CDR3 reads CASSEFQAGAYGYTF. The DNA of the CDR3 is TGTGCCAGCAGTGAATTTCAGGCAGGGGCCTATGGCTACACCTTC.

The chain is built from TRBV15 and TRBJ1-4; tentative D call: TRBD1 (5 bases). The CDR3 sequence is 17 residues long. CDR1 is LNHNV, CDR2 YYDKDF, per germline (reference sequence). V lost 3 bases, J lost 3 bases, and 17 bases lay in between. CDR3: CATSRKRWGEANEKLFF. The CDR3 DNA follows: TGTGCCACCAGCAGGAAGAGGTGGGGGGAGGCTAATGAAAAACTGTTTTTT.

This clone was counted between two and nine times. The J gene is TRBJ1-1, the V gene TRBV7-2; TRBD1 is a possible D gene (5 bases). Germline CDR1 SGHTA, CDR2 FQGNSA. This CDR3 has 14 residues. The germline V and J ends were trimmed by 5 bases and 1 base, with 11 bases remaining between them. The CDR3 spells CASSASGWNTEAFF. As DNA, the CDR3 is TGTGCCAGCAGCGCCTCAGGGTGGAACACTGAAGCTTTCTTT. Full variable domain (rest looked up from reference TRBV7-2 and TRBJ1-1): GAGVSQSPSNKVTEKGKDVELRCDPISGHTALYWYRQSLGQGLEFLIYFQGNSAPDKSGLPSDRFSAERTGGSVSTLTIQRTQQEDSAVYLCASSASGWNTEAFFGQGTRLTVV.

This chain connects TRBV6-5 to TRBJ2-7; TRBD1 matches at 7 bases. In germline, CDR1 is MNHEY, CDR2 SVGAGI. V shed 6 bases and J 2 bases; nucleotides not matched to a gene: 7. The CDR3 has 14 amino acids. The CDR3 sequence is CASRRGQFAYEQYF. The CDR3 region has the DNA TGTGCCAGCAGGAGGGGACAGTTTGCCTACGAGCAGTACTTC.

J is TRBJ1-3 and V is TRBV20-1, with D uncertain. The CDR3 consists of 14 residues. Germline CDR1 reads DFQATT; CDR2 reads SNEGSKA (reference sequence). Trimming removed 3 bases from V and 0 bases from J, with 9 bases in between. Written as DNA, the CDR3 is TGCAGTGCTAGTTACGGACTCTCTGGAAACACCATATATTTT. It yields the protein CSASYGLSGNTIYF.

The V call is TRBV5-6, the J call TRBJ1-2; the match to TRBD1 covers 9 bases. V was pared by 4 bases and J by 2 bases, with 3 bases of the junction left unmatched. From germline, CDR1 is SGHDT and CDR2 YYEEEE. This CDR3 is built from 14 residues. The CDR3 loop reads CASSTGTGNYGYTF. The CDR3, as DNA: TGTGCCAGCAGCACCGGGACAGGGAACTATGGCTACACCTTC. Drawing the rest from reference TRBV5-6 and TRBJ1-2, the complete variable domain is DAGVTQSPTHLIKTRGQQVTLRCSPKSGHDTVSWYQQALGQGPQFIFQYYEEEERQRGNFPDRFSGHQFPNYSSELNVNALLLGDSALYLCASSTGTGNYGYTFGSGTRLTVV.

The chain has TRBV20-1 and TRBJ2-7; a possible D gene is TRBD1 (6 bases). There are 14 residues in the CDR3. Germline loops: CDR1 DFQATT, CDR2 SNEGSKA (reference sequence). V lost 3 bases to trimming and J lost 6 bases, with 18 bases between them. The CDR3 nucleotides read TGCAGTGCTAGTGAAATCACAGGGAGTAGCGAGCAGTACTTC. This gives the protein CSASEITGSSEQYF.